The 16 T cell receptor beta chains below were found in one sample sequenced in a study of T-cell reconstitution after alpha-beta-depleted transplantation in children (dated by TCRdb to about 2016). Library prep was done by PCR. The sequencer listed for this sample is Illumina HiSeq 2500. TCR libraries were prepared with molecular barcoding, using unique molecular identifiers to normalize TCRbeta repertoire quantification. TCRdb cleaned the public reads at Q25 with fastp, built clones with MiXCR and kept in-frame beta chains. Rows with a matching CDR3 protein are joined into one entry that keeps the most common DNA and genes. This sample comprises roughly 500,000 distinct CDR3 sequences, about an eighth of them detected only once. The ten largest clones represent 5% to 6% of the sample. The material was PBMCs from the stem cell graft donor, obtained from the stem cell graft. These receptors were taken from a human donor who donated a stem cell graft to a child with combined immunodeficiency.

The gene calls are TRBV6-2 or TRBV6-3 and TRBJ2-3; weak D call: TRBD2 (5 bases). The CDR3 totals 15 residues. CDR1 and CDR2 (germline): MNHEY, SVGEGT. The germline V and J ends were trimmed by 2 bases and 0 bases, with 9 bases remaining between them. The CDR3: CASSYTAGSTDTQYF. The CDR3 DNA reads TGTGCCAGCAGTTACACTGCGGGTAGCACAGATACGCAGTATTTT.

The chain is built from TRBV7-9 and TRBJ2-2; no clear D gene. The germline V gene has CDR1 SEHNR and CDR2 FQNEAQ (reference sequence). Trimming stripped 2 bases from V and 6 bases from J, with 16 bases between. This CDR3 contains 16 residues. The CDR3 DNA is TGTGCCAGCAGCTTAAGAGTAGCCACCTCCTCCGGGGAGCTGTTTTTT. Its protein product is CASSLRVATSSGELFF.

This chain uses TRBV6-6 with TRBJ1-2; the D gene is possibly TRBD1 (5 bases). Per germline, CDR1 MNHNY and CDR2 SVGAGI (reference sequence). Trimming stripped 6 bases from V and 1 base from J, with 6 bases between. CDR3 length: 12 residues. For the CDR3, the DNA is TGTGCCAGCAGACAGGTTAACTATGGCTACACCTTC. Residues: CASRQVNYGYTF.

The gene calls are TRBV20-1 and TRBJ1-1; TRBD1 agrees at 9 bases. Trimming took 5 bases from V and 4 from J; bases not matched to a gene: 5. This CDR3 region has 13 residues. Per the germline V gene, CDR1 is DFQATT and CDR2 is SNEGSKA (reference sequence). The DNA for the CDR3 is TGCAGTGCTGTGGACAGGGGTAGCACTGAAGCTTTCTTT. Protein: CSAVDRGSTEAFF.

Notes on this clonotype: A much larger clone lies a single base off, so this may be a read error. The genes are TRBV12-3 or TRBV12-4 and TRBJ1-3, with D uncertain. This CDR3 comprises 12 residues. CDR3 DNA sequence: TGTGCCAGCAGTTTTGCTGGAGACACCATATATTTT. Its translation: CASSFAGDTIYF.

CDR3 sequence reads: CATSRTSGYNEQFF. The CDR3, as DNA: TGTGCCACCAGCAGAACTAGCGGGTACAATGAGCAGTTCTTC. This chain uses TRBV15 with TRBJ2-1, with 9 bases aligning to TRBD2. The V gene's germline CDR1 is LNHNV and CDR2 YYDKDF (reference sequence). The CDR3 runs to 14 residues. Trimming cost V 2 bases and J 4 bases; bases outside gene matches: 0.

This chain links TRBV6-1 with TRBJ1-5, with 7 bases fitting TRBD1. Trimming removed 5 bases from V and 0 bases from J; junction bases left unmatched: 7. Germline V gives CDR1 MNHNS, CDR2 SASEGT. The CDR3 sequence is 16 residues long. The CDR3 DNA reads TGTGCCAGCAGTAAACAGGGGACTTATAGCAATCAGCCCCAGCATTTT. Amino acids: CASSKQGTYSNQPQHF.

J is TRBJ2-3 and V is TRBV15; D is perhaps TRBD1 (6 bases). Trimming left V 3 bases short and J 3 bases short, with 19 bases between. Germline loops: CDR1 LNHNV, CDR2 YYDKDF (reference sequence). CDR3 length equals 17 residues. CDR3 nucleotides: TGTGCCACCAGCAGGGGGGCCTACAGGGATCATACAGATACGCAGTATTTT. Translating it yields CATSRGAYRDHTDTQYF. Filled out from reference TRBV15 and TRBJ2-3, the complete variable domain reads DAMVIQNPRYQVTQFGKPVTLSCSQTLNHNVMYWYQQKSSQAPKLLFHYYDKDFNNEADTPDNFQSRRPNTSFCFLDIRSPGLGDTAMYLCATSRGAYRDHTDTQYFGPGTRLTVL.

The V call is TRBV28, the J call TRBJ2-1; maybe TRBD2 (6 bases). The CDR3 covers 14 residues. CDR1 is MDHEN, CDR2 SYDVKM, per germline. V dropped 3 bases and J dropped 6 bases, with 12 bases sitting between them. The CDR3 sequence: CASSFGGRPNEQFF. The DNA of the CDR3 is TGTGCCAGCAGTTTTGGAGGGAGGCCCAATGAGCAGTTCTTC.

This clonotype was counted only a few times. The chain combines TRBV12-5 with TRBJ2-1; 12 positions agree with TRBD2. Germline V CDR1 and CDR2: LGHNT, FRNRAP. The V and J ends lost 0 bases and 9 bases, in that order; junction bases with no gene match: 6. The CDR3 has 16 residues. The chain's CDR3 is CASGLVPSGRVGEQFF. CDR3 bases: TGTGCTAGTGGTTTGGTACCTAGCGGGAGGGTTGGTGAGCAGTTCTTC.

The gene calls are TRBV6-5 and TRBJ2-4; TRBD2 might be the D (5 bases). The V end was cut by 0 bases, the J end by 2 bases, with 17 bases between. Germline-derived CDR1 and CDR2 are MNHEY and SVGAGI. This CDR3 is 18 amino acids long. The DNA for the CDR3 is TGTGCCAGCAGTTACTCTAGCAGGAGGAATACTCCCAAAAACATTCAGTACTTC. Translation: CASSYSSRRNTPKNIQYF.

This clonotype came up a few times. V gene TRBV20-1 combines with J gene TRBJ2-7, with 9 bases lining up with TRBD2. V shed 3 bases, J shed 4 bases, and the junction held 7 bases outside the gene matches. Germline V lookup: CDR1 DFQATT, CDR2 SNEGSKA (reference sequence). The CDR3 is made up of 14 amino acids. CDR3 DNA: TGCAGTGCTAGTCTGTTAGCGGGAGTATACGAGCAGTACTTC. This codes for CSASLLAGVYEQYF.

This clonotype was seen more than once but under ten times. In DNA form, the CDR3 reads TGTGCCAGCTCACTTCCGGAGACCCAGTACTTC. Translation: CASSLPETQYF. The genes are TRBV18 and TRBJ2-5; no firm D call. Germline V CDR1 and CDR2: KGHSH, LQKENI. Trimming removed 4 bases from V and 5 bases from J, with 5 bases in between. The CDR3 extends over 11 amino acids.

The chain is built from TRBV27 and TRBJ2-7, with 7 nucleotides matching TRBD1. This CDR3 is 14 amino acids long. Looked up from germline, CDR1 is MNHEY and CDR2 is SMNVEV (reference sequence). The trim removed 3 bases at V and 3 bases at J, leaving 5 bases unmatched. CDR3 sequence reads: CASSLATGIYEQYF. DNA for the CDR3: TGTGCCAGCAGTTTGGCGACAGGGATCTACGAGCAGTACTTC.

V usage is TRBV11-2 and J usage is TRBJ2-2; D is unresolved. With 2 bases removed from V and 3 bases from J, the gap between germline ends came to 7 bases. The length of the CDR3 is 14 residues. The V gene's germline CDR1 is SGHAT and CDR2 FQNNGV. The CDR3 DNA sequence: TGTGCCAGCAGCTTACAGGTTTACACCGGGGAGCTGTTTTTT. Protein product: CASSLQVYTGELFF.

This clonotype was seen a handful of times. V usage is TRBV19 and J usage is TRBJ2-1; 9 bases align to TRBD1. There are 14 residues in the CDR3. J gave up 7 bases and V 5 bases, and 6 bases lay outside the gene matches. Per germline, CDR1 LNHDA and CDR2 SQIVND (reference sequence). CDR3 DNA: TGTGCCAGTAGTGGGGACAGGGATGGTAATGAGCAGTTCTTC. Residues: CASSGDRDGNEQFF.